A single sample gave rise to the 6 T cell receptor beta chains below, sequenced in a study of T cell responses to AZD1222 COVID-19 vaccine. Sequenced by immunoSEQ multiplex PCR; TCRdb stores in-frame clones only, minus some. The sample carries fewer than 150,000 clones, roughly 91% recorded once. The material sequenced was peripheral blood, taken 28 days after the second AZD1222 dose. The receptors were gathered from an adult who received the AZD1222 COVID-19 vaccine.

The V gene is TRBV15, the J gene TRBJ1-4; D remains unclear. This CDR3 spans 16 amino acids. V lost 0 bases, J lost 3 bases, and 11 bases lay in between. The germline CDR1 and CDR2 sequences are LNHNV and YYDKDF (reference sequence). CDR3 bases: TGTGCCACCAGCAGAGAGGCCAACCCGGCTAATGAAAAACTGTTTTTT. It encodes CATSREANPANEKLFF.

The genes are TRBV2 and TRBJ1-6; D may be TRBD1 (6 bases). The CDR3 has 15 amino acids. Germline values: CDR1 SNHLY, CDR2 FYNNEI. Trimming pared 7 bases from V and 5 bases from J, leaving 15 bases between. CDR3 sequence (DNA): TGTGCCAGCAATAGAGGACAGATGAATAATTCACCCCTCCACTTT. Residues: CASNRGQMNNSPLHF.

The V gene is TRBV9, the J gene TRBJ2-3; D is perhaps TRBD1 or TRBD2 (5 bases each). This CDR3 is 15 amino acids long. V was trimmed by 3 bases and J by 1 base, leaving 12 bases between them. Germline-derived CDR1 and CDR2 are SGDLS and YYNGEE. As DNA, the CDR3 is TGTGCCAGCAGCGCCGTGCTGGGGGGCACAGATACGCAGTATTTT. This translates into CASSAVLGGTDTQYF. The variable domain in full, completed from reference TRBV9 and TRBJ2-3, reads DSGVTQTPKHLITATGQRVTLRCSPRSGDLSVYWYQQSLDQGLQFLIQYYNGEERAKGNILERFSAQQFPDLHSELNLSSLELGDSALYFCASSAVLGGTDTQYFGPGTRLTVL.

J is TRBJ2-3 and V is TRBV19; no clear D gene. Trimming removed 6 bases from V and 3 bases from J, with 10 bases in between. The CDR3 has 13 residues. Looked up from germline, CDR1 is LNHDA and CDR2 is SQIVND (reference sequence). The CDR3 nucleotides are TGTGCCAGTAGACCTATTAGGACAGATACGCAGTATTTT. Residues: CASRPIRTDTQYF.

The V and J genes are TRBV19 and TRBJ2-1; TRBD2 agrees at 13 bases. The trim removed 4 bases at V and 6 bases at J, leaving 3 bases unmatched. Germline V gives CDR1 LNHDA, CDR2 SQIVND (reference sequence). There are 15 residues in the CDR3. In DNA form, the CDR3 reads TGTGCCAGTAGTACCACTAGCGGGGGGGCCAATGAGCAGTTCTTC. Its translation: CASSTTSGGANEQFF.

The chain couples TRBV5-6 to TRBJ2-7, with 11 bases aligning to TRBD2. CDR3 length: 14 amino acids. V was pared by 6 bases and J by 4 bases, with 6 bases of the junction left unmatched. CDR1 SGHDT and CDR2 YYEEEE come from the germline V gene. The CDR3 sequence: CASTPGTSGYEQYF. In nucleotides, the CDR3 is TGTGCCAGCACACCGGGGACTAGCGGATACGAGCAGTACTTC. The whole variable domain, filled in from reference TRBV5-6 and TRBJ2-7, reads DAGVTQSPTHLIKTRGQQVTLRCSPKSGHDTVSWYQQALGQGPQFIFQYYEEEERQRGNFPDRFSGHQFPNYSSELNVNALLLGDSALYLCASTPGTSGYEQYFGPGTRLTVT.